This paragraph covers one T cell receptor (beta chain) sequence. In the source study's methods: For nucleated cells, counts were estimated from reference gene primer amplification. The table came from immunoSEQ multiplex PCR; TCRdb's copy has only in-frame clones and leaves some out. D and trimming were read from the DNA, whereas the V and J calls and clone size are those reported in that table. There are over 85,000 clones in the sample; around 90% occur only once, and 5.1% lies in the top ten. The data were obtained in a study of blood T cell repertoires in COVID-19. Study in general: Both acute and convalescent COVID-19 samples were obtained from the United States, Italy and Spain. PBMCs, B-cell-depleted T cells, or T cells provided the cDNA or gDNA that made up the material.

Germline CDR1 reads GTSNPN; CDR2 reads SVGIG (reference sequence). The CDR3 has 16 amino acids. Trimming removed 1 base from V and 0 bases from J, with 16 bases in between. Sequenced: peripheral blood. The gene calls are TRBV30 and TRBJ2-7; possible D gene TRBD1, 6 bases. The clonotype comes from a man in his forties with acute or convalescent COVID-19. The CDR3, as DNA: TGTGCCTGGAGTGGCCGCTTCCGGGACAACTCCTACGAGCAGTACTTC. Encoded protein: CAWSGRFRDNSYEQYF.